This T cell receptor beta chain came from a study of T cell changes during pregnancy in multiple sclerosis. Generated by immunoSEQ multiplex PCR, the TCRdb table keeps only in-frame clones and is missing some. The sample contains over 45,000 clones, roughly 89% of which appear only once. Trimming took 6 bases from V and 3 from J; bases not matched to a gene: 2. Germline CDR1 and CDR2: ENHRY and SYGVKD. CDR3 length: 13 amino acids. The clonotype comes from a female donor with multiple sclerosis, enrolled in a pregnancy study. The sequences come from peripheral blood, collected in the first trimester of pregnancy. V gene TRBV10-3 combines with J gene TRBJ1-5; TRBD1 agrees at 7 bases. This chain's CDR3 is CAISTGANQPQHF. CDR3 nucleotides: TGTGCCATCAGCACAGGGGCCAATCAGCCCCAGCATTTT.